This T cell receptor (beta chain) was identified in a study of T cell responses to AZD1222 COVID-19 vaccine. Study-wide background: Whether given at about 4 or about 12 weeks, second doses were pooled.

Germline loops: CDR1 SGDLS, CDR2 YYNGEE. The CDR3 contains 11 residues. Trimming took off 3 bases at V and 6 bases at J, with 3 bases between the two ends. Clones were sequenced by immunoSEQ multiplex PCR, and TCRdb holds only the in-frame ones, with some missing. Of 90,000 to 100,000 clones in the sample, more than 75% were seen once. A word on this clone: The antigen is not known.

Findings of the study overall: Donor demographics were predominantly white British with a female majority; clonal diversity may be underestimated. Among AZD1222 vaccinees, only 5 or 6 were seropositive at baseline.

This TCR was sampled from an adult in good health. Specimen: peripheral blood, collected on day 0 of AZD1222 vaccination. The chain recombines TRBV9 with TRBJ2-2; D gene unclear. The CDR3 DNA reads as TGTGCCAGCAGCGCCGCCGGGGAGCTGTTTTTT. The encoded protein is CASSAAGELFF.